This TCR beta chain was identified in a study of shared clonotypes between healthy human individuals. Study summary: Three plates each covered CD4 naive and memory; CD8 naive two, CD8 memory one. Regarding the study as a whole: Some naive CD4 clonotypes, 4% to 6%, turned up in common across a few donors.

The study drew its donors from healthy HIV-negative adults without recent acute infections or vaccinations. The authors divided CD4+ cells into CD45RA+ naive and CD45RA-negative memory subsets. Germline CDR1 is SGHRS and CDR2 is YFSETQ. The CDR3 is 14 residues long. V dropped 2 bases and J dropped 7 bases, with 15 bases sitting between them. In its sample, this clone was seen a few times. Its antigen is undetermined. Assay used: immunoSEQ multiplex PCR; TCRdb lists only in-frame clones, some missing. The sample has around 700,000 clones; 55% to 85% are singletons. The sequencing sample was made of memory CD4+ T cells sorted from blood. Documented subset: CD45RA-negative fraction. The genes are TRBV5-1 and TRBJ2-5; D assignment may be TRBD1 or TRBD2 (5 bases each). The receptor was derived from a woman in her twenties or thirties in good health. This CDR3 is CASSLGTETGTQYF. The CDR3 DNA follows: TGCGCCAGCAGCTTAGGGACGGAGACCGGGACCCAGTACTTC.